These 12 T cell receptor beta chains share one sample of origin, sequenced in a study of T cells in women clearing cervical HPV infection. Clones were sequenced by immunoSEQ multiplex PCR, and TCRdb holds only the in-frame ones, with some missing. The sample has about 33,000 clones, and its top ten clones hold roughly 1.5%. The specimen was blood buffy coat. These receptor sequences come from a woman aged 18 to 75 with a cervical HPV16 infection that either progressed to CIN3+ or cleared (not recorded which).

As concerns this clone: Read sequence stops 3 residues before the CDR3 end, and the germline J gene provides the missing end. This chain joins TRBV7-8 and TRBJ1-2; D uncertain. The germline V gene encodes CDR1 SGHVS and CDR2 FQNEAQ. V was pared by 2 bases and J by 4 bases, with 5 bases between. This CDR3 has 12 residues. The part of the CDR3 DNA that was read is TGTGCCAGCAGCTTATCCGGCTATGGC. It specifies CASSLSGYG. The CDR3, in full, reads CASSLSGYGYTF.

The CDR3 loop reads CASSFAVGYGYTF. CDR3 bases read: TGTGCCAGCAGCTTTGCGGTGGGCTATGGC. The chain is built from TRBV7-2 and TRBJ1-2; no clear D. The missing CDR3 end, 3 residues past where the read stops, is filled in from the germline J gene. Germline lookup yields CDR1 SGHTA and CDR2 FQGNSA. The CDR3 is made up of 13 amino acids. The germline V and J ends were trimmed by 3 bases and 4 bases, with 9 bases remaining between them. The whole variable domain, remainder taken from reference TRBV7-2 and TRBJ1-2, is GAGVSQSPSNKVTEKGKDVELRCDPISGHTALYWYRQSLGQGLEFLIYFQGNSAPDKSGLPSDRFSAERTGGSVSTLTIQRTQQEDSAVYLCASSFAVGYGYTFGSGTRLTVV.

Of note for this clone: With the read ending 3 residues before the CDR3 end, the germline J gene is used to fill in that end. The chain is built from TRBV7-9 and TRBJ2-3, with D unclear. There are 11 residues in the CDR3. Per germline, CDR1 SEHNR and CDR2 FQNEAQ (reference sequence). CDR3 bases read: TGTGCCAGCCGAGCGTTTGAGACG. The encoded protein is CASRAFET. The whole CDR3 protein reads CASRAFETQYF.

On this clone: The read terminates 3 residues before the CDR3 end, so the remaining end is supplied by the germline J gene. This chain uses TRBV5-1 with TRBJ2-7, with 13 nucleotides matching TRBD2. After removal of 3 bases from V and 5 bases from J, the junction contained 5 bases not matched to a gene. Germline values: CDR1 SGHRS, CDR2 YFSETQ. CDR3 size: 15 residues. Partial CDR3 DNA: TGCGCCAGCAGCTCTGGGGGACTAGCGGGGAACGAG. Translating gives CASSSGGLAGNE. Given in full, the CDR3 is CASSSGGLAGNEQYF.

Comment on this clone: The missing CDR3 end, 3 residues past where the read stops, is filled in from the germline J gene. The V and J genes are TRBV4-1 and TRBJ2-7; 9 bases align to TRBD2. The ends lost 1 base at V and 3 bases at J; junction bases unmatched: 7. The CDR3 extends over 16 amino acids. Germline assignment: CDR1 MGHRA and CDR2 YSYEKL. The sequenced CDR3 bases are TGCGCCAGCAGCCAAGGAGTTCAGACTAGCGGCTACGAG. Amino acids: CASSQGVQTSGYE. In full, the CDR3 is CASSQGVQTSGYEQYF.

With regard to this clone: The read falls 3 residues short of the CDR3 end, and the missing part is taken from the germline J gene. V usage is TRBV19 and J usage is TRBJ1-2, with a tentative D call TRBD1 (6 bases). Germline V gene data show CDR1 as LNHDA and CDR2 as SQIVND (reference sequence). This CDR3 is built from 14 residues. Trimming removed 7 bases at V and 3 bases at J, with 15 bases between. The CDR3 DNA, read in part, is TGTGCCAGTAACCCGACAGGTGGAGACTATGGC. Residues: CASNPTGGDYG. The CDR3, in full, reads CASNPTGGDYGYTF.

In regard to this clone: The read gets to within 3 residues of the CDR3 end, and the germline J gene fills in the rest. V and J are TRBV19 and TRBJ2-6; D is ambiguous. CDR3 length: 14 residues. Germline CDR1 is LNHDA and CDR2 is SQIVND (reference sequence). Between the trimmed V and J ends, which lost 2 bases and 6 bases, there was a span of 8 bases. Partial CDR3 DNA: TGTGCCAGTAGTATAAAAGGTGCGGCCAACGTC. Translating gives CASSIKGAANV. In full, the CDR3 is CASSIKGAANVLTF.

Remarks on this clone: The CDR3 end is not reached by the read, which stops 3 residues before it; the germline J gene fills it in. The V and J genes are TRBV18 and TRBJ2-7, with 7 nucleotides matching TRBD2. J lost 5 bases, V lost 3 bases, and 10 bases had no gene match. CDR3 size: 15 residues. CDR1 is KGHSH, CDR2 LQKENI, per germline. CDR3 region: CASSPPGLKGHEQYF. CDR3 DNA, as far as it was read: TGTGCCAGCTCACCCCCGGGACTAAAAGGTCACGAG.

On this clone: The CDR3 is cut off 3 residues early in the read; its end comes from the germline J gene. The genes are TRBV14 and TRBJ1-1, with TRBD1 as a possible D gene (5 bases). In germline, CDR1 is SGHDN, CDR2 FVKESK. The CDR3 runs to 13 residues. V was shortened by 4 bases and J by 1 base, with 7 bases between the two germline ends. Partial CDR3 DNA: TGTGCCAGCAGCCGGGGGGGGAACACTGAA. Amino acid sequence: CASSRGGNTE. The full-length CDR3 reads as CASSRGGNTEAFF.

Concerning this clone itself: The CDR3 end falls 3 residues outside the read, so it is completed with the germline J gene. This chain connects TRBV12-3 or TRBV12-4 to TRBJ2-2, with TRBD2 matching over 8 bases. V shed 10 bases and J 3 bases; nucleotides not matched to a gene: 4. The CDR3 contains 13 residues. The CDR3: CATRRGDTGELFF. Incomplete CDR3 DNA: TGTGCCACCCGGCGGGGGGACACCGGGGAG.

To note about this clone: The missing CDR3 end, 3 residues past where the read stops, is filled in from the germline J gene. The rearrangement uses TRBV19 and TRBJ1-4; D gene unclear. Deletions cut 7 bases from V and 0 bases from J, with 9 bases between. The CDR3 extends over 14 amino acids. The germline V gene encodes CDR1 LNHDA and CDR2 SQIVND (reference sequence). The part of the CDR3 DNA that was read is TGTGCCAGTACAAGGGCTGCAACTAATGAAAAA. Its protein product is CASTRAATNEK. The full CDR3 sequence reads CASTRAATNEKLFF.

Regarding this clone: Germline and junction disagree at one end, which may indicate a read error. The DNA ends 3 residues before the CDR3 does, and the rest of the CDR3 is filled in from the germline J gene. The chain couples TRBV30 to TRBJ1-3; TRBD1 might be the D (6 bases). The germline CDR1 and CDR2 sequences are GTSNPN and SVGIG (reference sequence). This CDR3 region has 10 residues. CDR3 DNA, as far as it was read: TGTGCCTGGGGGTGGGACACA. It specifies CAWGWDT. The full CDR3 protein is CAWGWDTIYF.